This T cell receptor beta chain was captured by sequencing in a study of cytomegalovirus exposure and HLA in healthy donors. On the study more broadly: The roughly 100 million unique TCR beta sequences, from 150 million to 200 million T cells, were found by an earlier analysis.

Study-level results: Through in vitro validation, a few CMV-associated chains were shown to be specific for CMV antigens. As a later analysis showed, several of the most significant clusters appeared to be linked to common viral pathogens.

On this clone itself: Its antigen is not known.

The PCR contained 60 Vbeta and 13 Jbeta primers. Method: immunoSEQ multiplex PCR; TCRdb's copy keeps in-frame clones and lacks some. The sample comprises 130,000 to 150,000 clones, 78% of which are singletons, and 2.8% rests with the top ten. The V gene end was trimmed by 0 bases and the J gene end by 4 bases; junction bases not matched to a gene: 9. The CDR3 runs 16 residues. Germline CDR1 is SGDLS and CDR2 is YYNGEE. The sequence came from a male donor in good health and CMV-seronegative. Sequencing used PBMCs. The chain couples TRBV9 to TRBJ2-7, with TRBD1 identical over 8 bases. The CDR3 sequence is CASSVGGDRGRYEQYF. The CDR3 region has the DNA TGTGCCAGCAGCGTAGGGGGAGACAGGGGACGATACGAGCAGTACTTC. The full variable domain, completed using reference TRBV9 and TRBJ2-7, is DSGVTQTPKHLITATGQRVTLRCSPRSGDLSVYWYQQSLDQGLQFLIQYYNGEERAKGNILERFSAQQFPDLHSELNLSSLELGDSALYFCASSVGGDRGRYEQYFGPGTRLTVT.